This T cell receptor beta chain was sequenced in a study of beta chain features in type 1 diabetes. Looking at the study overall: Similarity in age, gender and cell yields was seen between patients and healthy donors. All of the samples together had approximately 100,000,000 sorted cells examined. Findings and limits, study-wide: Type 1 diabetes patients had VDJ junctions that carried fewer insertions and more deletions. For Type 1 diabetes patients, all four CD4+ subsets carried TCRB CDR3s that were moderately but significantly shorter.

Trimming left V 1 base short and J 4 bases short, with 10 bases between. CDR3 size: 15 residues. The germline gives CDR1 SGHAT, CDR2 FQNNGV. Investigators reverse transcribed all isolated RNA, so they sequenced expressed TCRB transcripts. An average of about 1.01 million reads was obtained from stem cell-like memory T cell samples. Sequencing was performed with immunoSEQ multiplex PCR; in TCRdb, only in-frame clones are kept and a portion is missing. The sample lists some 26,000 clones, approximately 70% occurring once. This clone was seen a few times. Its matching antigen is unknown. This sequence joins TRBV11-2 and TRBJ1-4; a possible D gene is TRBD1 (5 bases). The sample taken for sequencing was stem cell memory CD4+ T cells from blood. The receptor's source is a middle-aged woman with type 1 diabetes. The CDR3 region is CASSLGGQGNEKLFF. The CDR3 coding sequence is TGTGCCAGCAGCTTAGGGGGTCAGGGTAATGAAAAACTGTTTTTT.